The 20 T cell receptor beta chains listed next were all sequenced from one sample in a study of blood T cell repertoires in COVID-19. Generated by immunoSEQ multiplex PCR, the TCRdb table keeps only in-frame clones and is missing some. Here the sample spans 130,000 or so clones, around 80% being singletons. Sequenced material: peripheral blood. Receptors originate from a woman in her sixties or seventies with acute or convalescent COVID-19.

The V and J genes are TRBV12-3 or TRBV12-4 and TRBJ1-4; D may be TRBD1 (6 bases). V lost 6 bases and J lost 4, with 9 bases in between. CDR3 length: 13 residues. The CDR3 region is CASRGQINEKLFF. In nucleotides, the CDR3 is TGTGCCAGCAGGGGACAAATTAATGAAAAACTGTTTTTT.

CDR3 nucleotide sequence: TGTGCCAGCAACTGGGAGGGGCTCTATGGCTACACCTTC. This gives the protein CASNWEGLYGYTF. The chain couples TRBV28 to TRBJ1-2, with D maybe TRBD1 (5 bases). This CDR3 region has 13 residues. Germline CDR1 and CDR2: MDHEN and SYDVKM. Trimming removed 7 bases at V and 4 bases at J, with 13 bases between.

The chain uses TRBV5-1 and TRBJ1-3; D is uncertain. CDR3 length: 16 amino acids. Germline CDR1 SGHRS, CDR2 YFSETQ. Trimming stripped 4 bases from V and 0 bases from J, with 14 bases between. CDR3 residues: CASSPPEPSSGNTIYF. CDR3 nucleotides: TGCGCCAGCAGCCCCCCCGAGCCTAGCTCTGGAAACACCATATATTTT.

The chain recombines TRBV5-1 with TRBJ2-5; D is perhaps TRBD2 (5 bases). This CDR3 comprises 17 residues. The germline CDR1 and CDR2 sequences are SGHRS and YFSETQ. Trimming removed 1 base from V and 4 bases from J, with 20 bases in between. The CDR3 loop reads CASSLSAQTRRGETQYF. As DNA, the CDR3 is TGCGCCAGCAGCTTGTCCGCCCAGACGCGACGGGGAGAGACCCAGTACTTC. Complete variable domain (other parts from reference TRBV5-1 and TRBJ2-5): KAGVTQTPRYLIKTRGQQVTLSCSPISGHRSVSWYQQTPGQGLQFLFEYFSETQRNKGNFPGRFSGRQFSNSRSEMNVSTLELGDSALYLCASSLSAQTRRGETQYFGPGTRLLVL.

V and J are TRBV6-5 and TRBJ1-1; TRBD1 matches at 9 bases. Germline CDR1 reads MNHEY; CDR2 reads SVGAGI. The CDR3 totals 13 residues. V shed 7 bases and J 11 bases; nucleotides not matched to a gene: 11. Here the CDR3 reads CASTQSGTGYAFF. CDR3 coding DNA: TGTGCCAGCACCCAATCGGGGACAGGGTATGCTTTCTTT.

The rearrangement joins TRBV6-5 to TRBJ2-1; 7 bases fit TRBD1. The germline gives CDR1 MNHEY, CDR2 SVGAGI. J lost 4 bases, V lost 6 bases, and 3 bases had no gene match. This CDR3 has 13 amino acids. CDR3 loop: CASSPGQYNEQFF. DNA of the CDR3: TGTGCCAGCAGCCCGGGACAGTACAATGAGCAGTTCTTC.

This clone was seen more than once but under ten times. V usage is TRBV2 and J usage is TRBJ1-6; D gene uncertain. The CDR3 runs 13 residues. CDR1 and CDR2 (germline): SNHLY, FYNNEI. Trimming took 6 bases from V and 4 from J, leaving 7 bases between them. The CDR3 protein is CASSVRYNSPLHF. As DNA, the CDR3 is TGTGCCAGCAGCGTACGGTATAATTCACCCCTCCACTTT.

On this clone: The sample has other DNA sequences that encode this CDR3 too. The genes are TRBV12-3 or TRBV12-4 and TRBJ1-5; maybe TRBD1 (5 bases). CDR3 length: 13 residues. V gave up 4 bases and J gave up 6 bases, with 10 bases separating them. The CDR3 DNA reads TGTGCCAGCAGTTCTGGGGGAGGTCAGCCCCAGCATTTT. Protein: CASSSGGGQPQHF.

This sequence joins TRBV5-1 and TRBJ1-1; a weak D match, TRBD1 (6 bases). CDR1 and CDR2 from the germline V gene are SGHRS and YFSETQ. The CDR3 runs to 12 residues. Trimming removed 4 bases from V and 8 bases from J, with 12 bases in between. In nucleotides, the CDR3 is TGCGCCAGCAGCCTCCGACAGGAGGAAGCTTTCTTT. Translated: CASSLRQEEAFF.

The chain combines TRBV5-1 with TRBJ2-3, with 7 bases that match TRBD1. This CDR3 has 16 amino acids. Germline CDR1 is SGHRS and CDR2 is YFSETQ. Trimming at V came to 4 bases and at J to 1 base, leaving 9 bases not matched to a gene. This CDR3 reads CASSLGQKAGTDTQYF. DNA of the CDR3: TGCGCCAGCAGCCTGGGACAGAAGGCAGGCACAGATACGCAGTATTTT.

The chain combines TRBV3-1 (or the pseudogene TRBV3-2) with TRBJ2-2; maybe TRBD2 (5 bases). The germline V gene has CDR1 LGHDT and CDR2 YNNKEL (reference sequence). Trimming removed 6 bases from V and 6 bases from J, with 11 bases in between. This CDR3 is built from 13 residues. The CDR3 sequence is CASSREWAGELFF. The CDR3, as DNA: TGTGCCAGCAGTCGGGAATGGGCCGGGGAGCTGTTTTTT.

This rearrangement joins TRBV6-2 or TRBV6-3 to TRBJ2-2, with a possible D match to TRBD1 (6 bases). The germline V gene encodes CDR1 MNHEY and CDR2 SVGEGT. V lost 2 bases and J lost 3, with 10 bases in between. The length of the CDR3 is 15 residues. The CDR3 DNA reads as TGTGCCAGCAGTTACAAACAGGGTCACACCGGGGAGCTGTTTTTT. Translating it yields CASSYKQGHTGELFF.

The chain has TRBV19 and TRBJ2-3; 9 positions match TRBD2. CDR1 and CDR2 from the germline V gene are LNHDA and SQIVND (reference sequence). The V segment lost 1 base and the J segment 0 bases; nucleotides outside the gene matches: 2. This CDR3 has 16 amino acids. The CDR3: CASSIGLAGSTDTQYF. The DNA of the CDR3 is TGTGCCAGTAGTATAGGGCTAGCGGGGAGCACAGATACGCAGTATTTT.

The chain links TRBV6-4 to TRBJ2-3; D ambiguous. Trimming shortened V by 2 bases and J by 6 bases, and 9 bases separated the two germline ends. This CDR3 has 13 residues. CDR1 is MRHNA, CDR2 SNTAGT, per germline. The CDR3 DNA sequence: TGTGCCAGCAGTGACGACTCTGGCGATACGCAGTATTTT. Encoded protein: CASSDDSGDTQYF.

The gene calls are TRBV7-9 and TRBJ1-5, with 8 bases fitting TRBD1. CDR1 is SEHNR and CDR2 is FQNEAQ in the germline V gene (reference sequence). J lost 0 bases, V lost 1 base, and 5 bases had no gene match. CDR3 length equals 17 residues. CDR3 sequence: CASSLVTGGGSNQPQHF. Written as DNA, the CDR3 is TGTGCCAGCAGCTTAGTTACAGGGGGAGGTAGCAATCAGCCCCAGCATTTT.

V usage is TRBV7-3 and J usage is TRBJ2-5; TRBD2 matches 11 bases. CDR1 SGHTA and CDR2 FQGTGA come from the germline V gene. The length of the CDR3 is 14 residues. V shed 5 bases, J shed 7 bases, and the junction held 6 bases outside the gene matches. Written as DNA, the CDR3 is TGTGCCAGCAGCCCTACTAGCGGGGGTACGACCCAGTACTTC. It encodes CASSPTSGGTTQYF.

The rearrangement joins TRBV5-1 to TRBJ1-3; TRBD1 is a possible D gene (6 bases). Germline V CDR1 and CDR2: SGHRS, YFSETQ. V dropped 0 bases and J dropped 2 bases, with 15 bases sitting between them. The CDR3 totals 17 residues. As DNA, the CDR3 is TGCGCCAGCAGCTTGGCGGGGGGCACGGAACCTGGAAACACCATATATTTT. Translation gives CASSLAGGTEPGNTIYF.

This rearrangement joins TRBV2 to TRBJ1-2, with D perhaps matching TRBD1 (5 bases). The CDR3 runs 13 residues. Trimming removed 10 bases at V and 4 bases at J, with 16 bases between. From germline, CDR1 is SNHLY and CDR2 FYNNEI. CDR3 DNA: TGTGCCATCAACTGGGCGGGGGGCTATGGCTACACCTTC. It yields the protein CAINWAGGYGYTF.

The chain recombines TRBV2 with TRBJ1-6; D may be TRBD1 (5 bases). Germline V gene sequence: CDR1 SNHLY, CDR2 FYNNEI. This CDR3 comprises 15 residues. The V and J ends lost 1 base and 9 bases respectively, with 13 bases between them. The CDR3 protein is CASSEGAGSGSPLHF. The CDR3 coding sequence is TGTGCCAGCAGTGAAGGCGCAGGGTCGGGTTCACCCCTCCACTTT.

The V and J genes are TRBV6-1 and TRBJ2-1, with TRBD1 identical over 8 bases. Germline V lookup: CDR1 MNHNS, CDR2 SASEGT. The V gene end was trimmed by 1 base and the J gene end by 4 bases; junction bases not matched to a gene: 3. The CDR3 is 15 residues long. CDR3 amino acids: CASSEVRGRYNEQFF. The DNA of the CDR3 is TGTGCCAGCAGTGAAGTCAGGGGGCGGTACAATGAGCAGTTCTTC.